One sample yielded the 19 T cell receptor beta chains listed below, sequenced in a study of blood T cell repertoires in COVID-19. Clones were read by immunoSEQ multiplex PCR, and TCRdb kept only the in-frame ones, dropping some. The sample lists fewer than 350,000 clones, 70% to 90% occurring once. Sequencing input: PBMCs or T cells enriched from blood (not recorded which). The receptors originated from a middle-aged woman who had recovered from COVID-19.

The V gene is TRBV28, the J gene TRBJ1-6; a possible D gene is TRBD1 (5 bases). Per the germline V gene, CDR1 is MDHEN and CDR2 is SYDVKM. The CDR3 runs to 16 residues. With 7 bases removed from V and 3 bases from J, the gap between germline ends came to 16 bases. CDR3 in DNA: TGTGCCAGCAATTCCTTAGGGGTCTACTATAATTCACCCCTCCACTTT. Translated, it gives CASNSLGVYYNSPLHF.

This clone has a single count. The chain employs TRBV6-2 or TRBV6-3 and TRBJ2-5, with 7 nucleotides matching TRBD2. The CDR3 contains 16 residues. The V segment lost 5 bases and the J segment 2 bases; nucleotides outside the gene matches: 11. Germline V lookup: CDR1 MNHEY, CDR2 SVGEGT. This CDR3 is CASSLGLAARQETQYF. For the CDR3, the DNA is TGTGCCAGCAGTCTCGGGCTAGCGGCCCGGCAAGAGACCCAGTACTTC.

This clone came up a few times. This chain connects TRBV7-9 to TRBJ2-1; 10 positions match TRBD2. The CDR3 contains 17 residues. CDR1 is SEHNR and CDR2 is FQNEAQ in the germline V gene (reference sequence). V lost 1 base to trimming and J lost 7 bases; unmatched junction nucleotides: 10. The CDR3 loop reads CASSLDSSGSILNEQFF. As DNA, the CDR3 is TGTGCCAGCAGCTTAGATTCTAGCGGGAGTATCTTAAATGAGCAGTTCTTC.

This chain connects TRBV10-3 to TRBJ2-2; D gene unclear. This CDR3 region has 14 residues. The V gene's germline CDR1 is ENHRY and CDR2 SYGVKD. Between the trimmed V and J ends, which lost 0 bases and 6 bases, there was a span of 8 bases. This chain's CDR3 is CAISESKIAGELFF. Written as DNA, the CDR3 is TGTGCCATCAGTGAGTCCAAGATAGCCGGGGAGCTGTTTTTT.

V is TRBV7-2 and J is TRBJ2-4, with a weak D call TRBD2 (5 bases). V dropped 0 bases and J dropped 0 bases, with 9 bases sitting between them. Per germline, CDR1 SGHTA and CDR2 FQGNSA. The CDR3 is 16 residues long. CDR3 DNA sequence: TGTGCCAGCAGCTTAGCCGGGGTCGCAGCCAAAAACATTCAGTACTTC. It yields the protein CASSLAGVAAKNIQYF.

The chain's CDR3 is CASLRDSNTGELFF. The CDR3 region has the DNA TGTGCCAGCCTCCGGGATTCAAACACCGGGGAGCTGTTTTTT. This sequence joins TRBV2 and TRBJ2-2, with TRBD2 as a possible D gene (5 bases). Germline V gene data show CDR1 as SNHLY and CDR2 as FYNNEI. CDR3 length: 14 residues. V was clipped by 8 bases and J by 2 bases, with 12 bases between them.

The rearrangement joins TRBV15 to TRBJ1-4; D may be TRBD1 (6 bases). The CDR3 contains 15 residues. Germline V gene sequence: CDR1 LNHNV, CDR2 YYDKDF (reference sequence). Trimming stripped 7 bases from V and 5 bases from J, with 17 bases between. CDR3 protein: CATNPTGRGNEKLFF. CDR3 coding DNA: TGTGCCACCAACCCCACAGGGAGGGGCAATGAAAAACTGTTTTTT.

V gene TRBV12-3 or TRBV12-4 combines with J gene TRBJ1-1; D is perhaps TRBD1 (5 bases). The CDR3 covers 13 residues. Trimming removed 7 bases at V and 7 bases at J, with 16 bases between. As DNA, the CDR3 is TGTGCCAGCATTCAAGCGGGGGGGATTGAAGCTTTCTTT. Amino acid sequence: CASIQAGGIEAFF.

This chain connects TRBV7-2 to TRBJ2-5, with a weak D call TRBD2 (5 bases). Germline V gene lookup returns CDR1 SGHTA and CDR2 FQGNSA. V was cut by 7 bases and J by 4 bases, with 13 bases left in between. This CDR3 has 13 amino acids. The CDR3 coding sequence is TGTGCCAGCACTCTAGGAGGAGGAGAGACCCAGTACTTC. Translation: CASTLGGGETQYF. Together with reference TRBV7-2 and TRBJ2-5, the CDR3 gives the full variable domain: GAGVSQSPSNKVTEKGKDVELRCDPISGHTALYWYRQSLGQGLEFLIYFQGNSAPDKSGLPSDRFSAERTGGSVSTLTIQRTQQEDSAVYLCASTLGGGETQYFGPGTRLLVL.

This rearrangement joins TRBV4-3 to TRBJ2-7; TRBD2 agrees at 10 bases. Germline values: CDR1 LGHNA, CDR2 YSLEER. This CDR3 region has 19 residues. V lost 6 bases and J lost 3; bases outside the gene matches: 20. This CDR3 is CASSPRMIGSSGSDYEQYF. The CDR3 DNA is TGCGCCAGCAGTCCAAGAATGATAGGGTCTAGCGGGAGTGACTACGAGCAGTACTTC.

In its sample, this clone was seen once. The genes are TRBV28 and TRBJ2-3; D remains unclear. V was shortened by 4 bases and J by 2 bases, with 19 bases between the two germline ends. CDR1 and CDR2 (germline): MDHEN, SYDVKM. CDR3 size: 17 residues. CDR3 residues: CASSSNSGSLTTDTQYF. DNA of the CDR3: TGTGCCAGCAGTTCCAACTCCGGGTCCCTTACCACAGATACGCAGTATTTT.

This clone was found a few times. The chain is built from TRBV28 and TRBJ1-1; TRBD1 is a possible D gene (5 bases). Germline values: CDR1 MDHEN, CDR2 SYDVKM. This CDR3 has 14 residues. Trimming pared 7 bases from V and 4 bases from J, leaving 16 bases between. Here the CDR3 reads CASKVGSRATEAFF. The CDR3, as DNA: TGTGCCAGCAAAGTTGGGTCCAGGGCCACTGAAGCTTTCTTT.

The chain has TRBV28 and TRBJ1-5, with TRBD1 identical over 8 bases. CDR1 and CDR2 (germline): MDHEN, SYDVKM. With V trimmed by 7 bases and J by 1 base, 6 bases remained unmatched. The CDR3 totals 15 residues. DNA for the CDR3: TGTGCCAGCACCGGGACAGGAAAGAGCAATCAGCCCCAGCATTTT. This codes for CASTGTGKSNQPQHF.

The rearrangement joins TRBV7-8 to TRBJ2-7; TRBD1 matches at 7 bases. The CDR3 has 15 amino acids. V was pared by 5 bases and J by 2 bases, with 9 bases of the junction left unmatched. CDR1 and CDR2 (germline): SGHVS, FQNEAQ. The CDR3 DNA is TGTGCCAGCAGCATCCGGGACAGCAAGGCCTACGAGCAGTACTTC. Translation: CASSIRDSKAYEQYF. The full variable domain, its missing parts supplied by reference TRBV7-8 and TRBJ2-7, is GAGVSQSPRYKVAKRGQDVALRCDPISGHVSLFWYQQALGQGPEFLTYFQNEAQLDKSGLPSDRFFAERPEGSVSTLKIQRTQQEDSAVYLCASSIRDSKAYEQYFGPGTRLTVT.

The chain combines TRBV27 with TRBJ2-5; a possible D gene is TRBD2 (6 bases). Germline values: CDR1 MNHEY, CDR2 SMNVEV (reference sequence). The ends were cut back, 4 bases at V and 5 bases at J, with 8 bases in the middle. The CDR3 runs to 12 residues. CDR3: CASSYGGETQYF. In nucleotides, the CDR3 is TGTGCCAGCAGTTATGGGGGGGAGACCCAGTACTTC.

The rearrangement links TRBV11-2 to TRBJ2-7, with D possibly TRBD2 on 5 matching bases. This CDR3 spans 19 amino acids. Germline V gene sequence: CDR1 SGHAT, CDR2 FQNNGV. Trimming removed 5 bases at V and 6 bases at J, with 32 bases between. As DNA, the CDR3 is TGTGCCAGCAGCCCCCTTAGCCATATAACGACTAAGACGGTACGCGAGCAGTACTTC. Translating gives CASSPLSHITTKTVREQYF. Together with reference TRBV11-2 and TRBJ2-7, the CDR3 gives the full variable domain: EAGVAQSPRYKIIEKRQSVAFWCNPISGHATLYWYQQILGQGPKLLIQFQNNGVVDDSQLPKDRFSAERLKGVDSTLKIQPAKLEDSAVYLCASSPLSHITTKTVREQYFGPGTRLTVT.

This clone appeared a few times. The genes are TRBV19 and TRBJ2-5; D perhaps matches TRBD1 (6 bases). Germline loops: CDR1 LNHDA, CDR2 SQIVND (reference sequence). V dropped 4 bases and J dropped 1 base, with 10 bases sitting between them. The CDR3 sequence is 14 residues long. As DNA, the CDR3 is TGTGCCAGTAGTACCCCGGACAGCCAAGAGACCCAGTACTTC. Translated: CASSTPDSQETQYF.

V and J are TRBV5-4 and TRBJ2-7, with D tentatively TRBD1 (6 bases). This CDR3 is 13 amino acids long. In germline, CDR1 is SGHNT, CDR2 YYREEE (reference sequence). The V end lost 4 bases, the J end lost 6 bases, and 14 bases lay between the germline ends. CDR3 sequence: CASSRTVPGEQYF. The CDR3 coding sequence is TGTGCCAGCAGCCGGACAGTCCCGGGCGAGCAGTACTTC.

In its sample, this clone was seen many times. The CDR3, as DNA: TGTGCCAGCAGACAGGGTGGCAATCAGCCCCAGCATTTT. It codes for CASRQGGNQPQHF. V gene TRBV6-5 combines with J gene TRBJ1-5; weak D call: TRBD1 (6 bases). V shed 6 bases and J shed 2 bases, with 8 bases lying between them. Germline CDR1 reads MNHEY; CDR2 reads SVGAGI. The CDR3 spans 13 residues.